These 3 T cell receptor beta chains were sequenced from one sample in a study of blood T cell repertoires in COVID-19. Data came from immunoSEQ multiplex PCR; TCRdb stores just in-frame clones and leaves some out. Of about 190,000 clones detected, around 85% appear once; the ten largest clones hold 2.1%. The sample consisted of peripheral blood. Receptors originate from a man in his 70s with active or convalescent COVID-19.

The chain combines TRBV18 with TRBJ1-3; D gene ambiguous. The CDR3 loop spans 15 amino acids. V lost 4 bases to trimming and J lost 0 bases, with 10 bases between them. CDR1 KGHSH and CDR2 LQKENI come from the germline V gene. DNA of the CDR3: TGTGCCAGCTCACGGCAAGTCCCCTCTGGAAACACCATATATTTT. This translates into CASSRQVPSGNTIYF.

The CDR3 nucleotides read TGTGCCAGCAGTGAATTGACAGGCTATGGCTACACCTTC. It encodes CASSELTGYGYTF. The chain is built from TRBV2 and TRBJ1-2, with D perhaps TRBD1 (6 bases). Germline V gene data show CDR1 as SNHLY and CDR2 as FYNNEI. The CDR3 consists of 13 residues. Trimming stripped 2 bases from V and 4 bases from J, with 8 bases between.

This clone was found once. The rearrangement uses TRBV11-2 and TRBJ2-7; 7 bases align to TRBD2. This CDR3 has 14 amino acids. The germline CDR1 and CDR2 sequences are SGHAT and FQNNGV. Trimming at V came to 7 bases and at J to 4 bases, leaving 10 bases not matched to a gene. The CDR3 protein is CASTAREEWYEQYF. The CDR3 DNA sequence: TGTGCCAGCACTGCCCGGGAGGAGTGGTACGAGCAGTACTTC.